Listed here are 20 T cell receptor beta chains from one sample, sequenced in a study of T-cell reconstitution after alpha-beta-depleted transplantation in children (dated by TCRdb to 2015 to 2016). Receptors were amplified or captured by PCR. Sequencing was carried out with an Illumina HiSeq 2500. TCR library preparation used molecular barcoding, with unique molecular identifiers applied to normalize quantification of the TCRbeta repertoire. TCRdb reworked the public reads: Q25 trimming with fastp, MiXCR clone assembly, productive beta chains retained. Every entry covers one CDR3 protein and lists the most common genes and DNA from its rows. The sample data list just over 950,000 distinct CDR3 sequences, and roughly 31% of these were observed just once. The leading ten clones occupy 25% to 35% of the sample. In light of the paper, this sample's treatment or condition label describes: allogeneic hematopoietic cell transplantation with graft depleted of TCRalphabeta T cells and CD19 B cells.

The sequenced sample was PBMCs, mostly from graft donor cells, obtained 360 days after TCRalphabeta/CD19-depleted stem cell transplant. The origin of the receptors is a boy younger than two who had a stem cell transplant for SCID, so the T cells may come from the graft donor.

This clonotype appeared a few times. The V and J genes are TRBV5-5 and TRBJ1-1; D not certain. The germline V gene encodes CDR1 SGHKS and CDR2 YYEKEE (reference sequence). The ends were cut back, 4 bases at V and 0 bases at J, with 16 bases in the middle. The CDR3 contains 16 residues. CDR3 sequence reads: CASSPRAGDVNTEAFF. The CDR3 DNA is TGTGCCAGCAGCCCCCGAGCAGGAGATGTGAACACTGAAGCTTTCTTT.

This clonotype was picked up a small number of times. This chain connects TRBV5-1 to TRBJ2-5, with D possibly matching TRBD1 (6 bases). Germline V gives CDR1 SGHRS, CDR2 YFSETQ. Trimming pared 4 bases from V and 5 bases from J, leaving 15 bases between. CDR3 length: 14 residues. CDR3 amino acids: CASSRTELEETQYF. The CDR3 bases are TGCGCCAGCAGCAGGACAGAGCTGGAGGAGACCCAGTACTTC.

V and J are TRBV19 and TRBJ2-1; 8 bases map to TRBD2. CDR1 is LNHDA, CDR2 SQIVND, per germline (reference sequence). J lost 0 bases, V lost 1 base, and 14 bases had no gene match. CDR3 length: 20 amino acids. The CDR3 protein is CASSIGRGVSLRSSYNEQFF. DNA for the CDR3: TGTGCCAGTAGTATAGGGCGGGGGGTAAGTTTAAGAAGCTCCTACAATGAGCAGTTCTTC.

In its sample, this clonotype was seen a few times. In nucleotides, the CDR3 is TGCAGCGTTGTAGGCAGGCTTAACTATGGCTACACCTTC. Translation gives CSVVGRLNYGYTF. The chain employs TRBV29-1 and TRBJ1-2; D is ambiguous. There are 13 residues in the CDR3. Per the germline V gene, CDR1 is SQVTM and CDR2 is ANQGSEA. V was cut by 4 bases and J by 1 base, with 10 bases left in between.

V is TRBV29-1 and J is TRBJ1-1; 7 bases line up with TRBD1. V trimming: 3 bases; J trimming: 0 bases; junction bases outside the gene matches: 4. The CDR3 length is 14 residues. Germline-derived CDR1 and CDR2 are SQVTM and ANQGSEA. The CDR3 sequence: CSVERTGMNTEAFF. For the CDR3, the DNA is TGCAGCGTTGAGCGGACAGGAATGAACACTGAAGCTTTCTTT.

Regarding this clonotype: The conserved final phenylalanine or tryptophan is absent from the CDR3, which likely points to a read error. The chain combines TRBV29-1 with TRBJ1-2, with unresolved D. Germline values: CDR1 SQVTM, CDR2 ANQGSEA. The CDR3 runs 13 residues. The germline V and J ends were trimmed by 1 base and 3 bases, with 9 bases remaining between them. The CDR3 region is CSVEARPDYGYTY. For the CDR3, the DNA is TGCAGCGTTGAAGCCCGGCCGGACTATGGCTACACCTAC.

Written as DNA, the CDR3 is TGCAGTGCTAGAGATGGCCGGCATGAGCAGTTCTTC. It yields the protein CSARDGRHEQFF. The V call is TRBV20-1, the J call TRBJ2-1; D unclear. V was shortened by 0 bases and J by 8 bases, with 8 bases between the two germline ends. CDR1 and CDR2 from the germline V gene are DFQATT and SNEGSKA (reference sequence). The CDR3 is 12 amino acids.

This clonotype is a singleton in its sample. The CDR3 nucleotides are TGTGCCAGCAGTGAATGGGGAGGAACAGGGTTGGGACTATACGGCTACACCTTC. This encodes CASSEWGGTGLGLYGYTF. The V call is TRBV25-1, the J call TRBJ1-2, with D perhaps TRBD1 (6 bases). CDR3 length equals 18 residues. The ends were cut back, 1 base at V and 8 bases at J, with 26 bases in the middle. CDR1 and CDR2 from the germline V gene are MGHDK and SYGVNS.

There are a few counts of this clonotype. The V gene is TRBV6-2 or TRBV6-3, the J gene TRBJ1-1; D gene uncertain. The V gene's germline CDR1 is MNHEY and CDR2 SVGEGT. Deletions cut 3 bases from V and 0 bases from J, with 11 bases between. CDR3 length: 15 residues. CDR3 sequence: CASSYFEAMNTEAFF. CDR3 sequence (DNA): TGTGCCAGCAGTTATTTCGAGGCTATGAACACTGAAGCTTTCTTT.

This clonotype was detected a few times. The J gene is TRBJ2-1, the V gene TRBV28, with 8 bases that match TRBD1. V trimming: 7 bases; J trimming: 8 bases; junction bases outside the gene matches: 10. The CDR3 totals 14 residues. Germline CDR1 reads MDHEN; CDR2 reads SYDVKM. The CDR3 loop reads CASIRRRQGHEQFF. Here the CDR3 DNA reads TGTGCCAGCATTAGACGTCGACAGGGGCATGAGCAGTTCTTC.

The rearrangement links TRBV20-1 to TRBJ2-2; D unclear. The V and J ends lost 2 bases and 0 bases respectively, with 4 bases between them. The CDR3 contains 13 residues. Germline V gene sequence: CDR1 DFQATT, CDR2 SNEGSKA (reference sequence). CDR3 in amino acids: CSARLTNTGELFF. DNA for the CDR3: TGCAGTGCTAGACTAACGAACACCGGGGAGCTGTTTTTT.

The gene calls are TRBV20-1 and TRBJ1-1; possibly TRBD1 for D (6 bases). Germline V gene sequence: CDR1 DFQATT, CDR2 SNEGSKA (reference sequence). V shed 5 bases and J shed 5 bases, with 15 bases lying between them. This CDR3 spans 13 amino acids. CDR3 sequence reads: CSALTGKGTEAFF. The DNA of the CDR3 is TGCAGTGCTTTGACAGGTAAAGGGACTGAAGCTTTCTTT.

The chain has TRBV6-2 or TRBV6-3 and TRBJ1-2; possibly TRBD1 for D (5 bases). The CDR3 length is 12 residues. Looked up from germline, CDR1 is MNHEY and CDR2 is SVGEGT. The V end lost 5 bases, the J end lost 8 bases, and 12 bases lay between the germline ends. CDR3 in DNA: TGTGCCAGCAGTGAGCTGGGGGACGGCTACACCTTC. This encodes CASSELGDGYTF.

This clonotype showed up just a few times. The rearrangement uses TRBV5-1 and TRBJ2-1, with D possibly matching TRBD1 (7 bases). The CDR3 has 15 amino acids. Germline V gene data show CDR1 as SGHRS and CDR2 as YFSETQ. Trimming cost V 0 bases and J 7 bases, with 14 bases left between them. Here the CDR3 reads CASSLASRGANEQFF. CDR3 DNA sequence: TGCGCCAGCAGCTTGGCTAGCAGGGGGGCAAATGAGCAGTTCTTC.

As to this clonotype: Without the conserved terminal phenylalanine or tryptophan, this CDR3 likely stems from a read error. The chain links TRBV3-1 to TRBJ2-5; unclear D gene. Germline V CDR1 and CDR2: LGHDT, YNNKEL (reference sequence). V shed 0 bases and J shed 3 bases, with 5 bases lying between them. The CDR3 sequence is 13 residues long. The CDR3 reads CASSQEGEETQYI. CDR3 coding DNA: TGTGCCAGCAGCCAAGAAGGAGAAGAGACCCAGTACATC.

The table lists this clonotype with a few counts. The gene calls are TRBV4-2 and TRBJ2-3; D not resolved. The V end lost 10 bases, the J end lost 6 bases, and 17 bases lay between the germline ends. This CDR3 spans 13 amino acids. Germline CDR1 LGHNA, CDR2 YNFKEQ. The CDR3 protein is CANFATPGDTQYF. CDR3 DNA: TGTGCCAACTTTGCTACCCCTGGGGATACGCAGTATTTT.

The chain couples TRBV7-6 to TRBJ2-5; the D is unclear. Trimming took off 2 bases at V and 2 bases at J, with 12 bases between the two ends. The CDR3 covers 15 residues. Germline lookup yields CDR1 SGHVS and CDR2 FNYEAQ. The CDR3, as DNA: TGTGCCAGCAGCTTAAAACGGGCCCTGCAAGAGACCCAGTACTTC. Translation gives CASSLKRALQETQYF.

In its sample, this clonotype was seen many times. The chain is built from TRBV4-1 and TRBJ2-3; D remains unclear. The CDR3 has 14 residues. Germline CDR1 is MGHRA and CDR2 is YSYEKL. The ends were cut back, 0 bases at V and 7 bases at J, with 11 bases in the middle. The CDR3 region has the DNA TGCGCCAGCAGCCAAGAACCCCTAGACTATACGCAGTATTTT. This encodes CASSQEPLDYTQYF.

CDR3 DNA: TGTGCCAGCAGCTTGTGGCTAGCGGGCCGAAATGAGCAGTTCTTC. It codes for CASSLWLAGRNEQFF. The V call is TRBV5-6, the J call TRBJ2-1; 8 nucleotides agree with TRBD2. CDR1 and CDR2 (germline): SGHDT, YYEEEE. This CDR3 comprises 15 residues. The ends lost 1 base at V and 7 bases at J; junction bases unmatched: 7.

This clonotype was seen more than once but under ten times. The rearrangement joins TRBV4-3 to TRBJ2-1, with D possibly matching TRBD2 (6 bases). The germline gives CDR1 LGHNA, CDR2 YSLEER. The CDR3 totals 16 residues. V was clipped by 3 bases and J by 9 bases, with 21 bases between them. CDR3 residues: CASSHKGGDGWIEQFF. The CDR3 DNA reads as TGCGCCAGCAGCCACAAAGGAGGGGACGGGTGGATTGAGCAGTTCTTC.